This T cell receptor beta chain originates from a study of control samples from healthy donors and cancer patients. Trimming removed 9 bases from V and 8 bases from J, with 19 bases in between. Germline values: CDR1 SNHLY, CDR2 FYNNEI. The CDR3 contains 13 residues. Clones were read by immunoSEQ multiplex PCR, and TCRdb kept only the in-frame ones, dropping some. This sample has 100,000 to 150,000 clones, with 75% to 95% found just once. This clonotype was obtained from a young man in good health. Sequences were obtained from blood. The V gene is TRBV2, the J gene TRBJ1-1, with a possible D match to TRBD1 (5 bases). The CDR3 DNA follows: TGTGCCAGGGGTTTAATGGGGGGACTCGAAGCTTTCTTT. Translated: CARGLMGGLEAFF.